This TCR beta chain derives from a study of blood T cell repertoires in COVID-19. About the study: Sample material is recorded as cDNA or gDNA derived from T cells, B-cell-depleted T cells, or PBMCs.

V shed 4 bases and J shed 7 bases, with 15 bases lying between them. The CDR3 contains 14 residues. CDR1 is SGHRS and CDR2 is YFSETQ in the germline V gene. In the original processing: Cell counts per sample came from amplifying reference gene primers. Clones were read by immunoSEQ multiplex PCR, and TCRdb kept only the in-frame ones, dropping some. That table gives V, J and clone size, and the DNA gave D and trimming. This sample has around 160,000 clones, with 80% found just once. This TCR came from a man aged 40-50 years who had recovered from COVID-19. The J gene is TRBJ2-1, the V gene TRBV5-1; D may be TRBD2 (6 bases). The specimen sequenced was PBMCs or T cells enriched from blood (not recorded which). CDR3 nucleotide sequence: TGCGCCAGCAGCGGGGGGTCGGGGTGGAATGAGCAGTTCTTC. Translating gives CASSGGSGWNEQFF.